The T cell receptor beta chain described here comes from a study of Graves' ophthalmopathy and Graves' hyperthyroidism. Study findings and constraints: Appearing in blood as well were most expanded thyroid clonotypes above 0.001 frequency. The 13-signature model separated ophthalmopathy from stable hyperthyroidism at around 86% sensitivity and roughly 80% specificity.

Ophthalmopathy-affected donors exhibited moderate-to-severe activity, CAS ≥3, NOSPECS ≥4, and duration under 3 months. None of the included patients had other autoimmune diseases, uncontrolled infections, pregnancy or lactation, as these led to exclusion. RNA transcripts served as template for amplifying TCR beta CDR3 sequences. Investigators did first-round RT-PCR with HTBI primers, then second-round multiplex PCR. TCRdb analysed the multiplex PCR reads with MiXCR anew, one entry per CDR3 protein. In the table there are 350,000 to 400,000 distinct CDR3 sequences, around 16% of which are singletons. This clonotype has at least ten counts. As yet, its antigen is unknown. From germline, CDR1 is SGHTA and CDR2 FQGNSA. The CDR3 runs 15 residues. V lost 1 base, J lost 5 bases, and 6 bases stayed unmatched.

The specimen was peripheral blood. This clonotype was sampled from a woman younger than 30 with Graves' ophthalmopathy. V and J are TRBV7-2 and TRBJ2-5; 8 bases align to TRBD2. CDR3 region: CASSLDGRASETQYF. CDR3 sequence (DNA): TGTGCCAGCAGCTTAGACGGGAGGGCCTCTGAGACCCAGTACTTC.